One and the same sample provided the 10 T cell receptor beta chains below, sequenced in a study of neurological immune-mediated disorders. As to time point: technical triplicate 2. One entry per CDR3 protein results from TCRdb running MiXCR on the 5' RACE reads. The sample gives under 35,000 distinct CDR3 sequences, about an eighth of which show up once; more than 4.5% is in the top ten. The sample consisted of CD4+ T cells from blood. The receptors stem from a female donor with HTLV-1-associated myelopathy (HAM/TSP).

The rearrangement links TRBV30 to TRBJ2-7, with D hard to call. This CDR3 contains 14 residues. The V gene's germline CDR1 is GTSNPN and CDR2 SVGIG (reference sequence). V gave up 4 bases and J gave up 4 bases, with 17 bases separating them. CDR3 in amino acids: CAWTKPRDGYEQYF. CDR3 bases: TGTGCCTGGACTAAACCTAGGGATGGGTACGAGCAGTACTTC.

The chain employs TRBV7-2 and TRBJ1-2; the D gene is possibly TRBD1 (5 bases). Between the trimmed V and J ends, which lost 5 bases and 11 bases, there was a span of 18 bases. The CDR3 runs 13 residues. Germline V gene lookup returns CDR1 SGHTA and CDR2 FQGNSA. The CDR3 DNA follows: TGTGCCAGCAGCCCTAATGGGGGGACGGGATACACCTTC. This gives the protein CASSPNGGTGYTF.

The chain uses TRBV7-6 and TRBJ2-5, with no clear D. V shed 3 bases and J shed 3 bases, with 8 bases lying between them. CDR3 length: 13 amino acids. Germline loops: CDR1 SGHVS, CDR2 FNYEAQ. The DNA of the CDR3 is TGTGCCAGCAGCTTTGCACTGAAAGAGACCCAGTACTTC. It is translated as CASSFALKETQYF.

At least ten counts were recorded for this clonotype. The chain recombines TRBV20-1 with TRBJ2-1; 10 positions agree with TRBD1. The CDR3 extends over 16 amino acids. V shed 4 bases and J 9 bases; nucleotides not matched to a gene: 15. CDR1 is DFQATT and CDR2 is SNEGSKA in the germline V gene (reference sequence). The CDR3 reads CSAIPGQGGVWSEQFF. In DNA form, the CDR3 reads TGCAGTGCTATACCAGGACAGGGGGGTGTATGGTCTGAGCAGTTCTTC.

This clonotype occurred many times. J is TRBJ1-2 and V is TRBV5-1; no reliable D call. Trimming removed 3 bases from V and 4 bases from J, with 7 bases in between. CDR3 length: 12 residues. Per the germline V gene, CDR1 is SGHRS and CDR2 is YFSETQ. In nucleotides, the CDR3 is TGCGCCAGCAGCTCAGGAGTCTATGGCTACACCTTC. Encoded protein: CASSSGVYGYTF.

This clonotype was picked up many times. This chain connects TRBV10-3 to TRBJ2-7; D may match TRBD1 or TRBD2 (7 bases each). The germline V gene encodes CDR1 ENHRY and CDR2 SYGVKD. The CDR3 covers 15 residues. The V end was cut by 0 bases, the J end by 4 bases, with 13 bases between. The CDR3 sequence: CAISESAGGGYEQYF. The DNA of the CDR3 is TGTGCCATCAGTGAGTCGGCAGGGGGAGGGTACGAGCAGTACTTC.

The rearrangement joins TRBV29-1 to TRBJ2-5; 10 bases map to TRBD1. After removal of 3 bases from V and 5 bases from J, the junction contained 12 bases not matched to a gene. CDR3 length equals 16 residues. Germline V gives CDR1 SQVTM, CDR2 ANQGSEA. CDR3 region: CSVDEPGTGAWETQYF. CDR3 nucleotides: TGCAGCGTTGATGAGCCCGGGACAGGGGCGTGGGAGACCCAGTACTTC.

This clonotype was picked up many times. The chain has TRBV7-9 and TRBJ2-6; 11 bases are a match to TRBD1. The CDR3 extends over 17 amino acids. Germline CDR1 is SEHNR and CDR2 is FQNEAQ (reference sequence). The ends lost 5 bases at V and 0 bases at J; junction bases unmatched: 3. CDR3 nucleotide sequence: TGTGCCAGCAGCCCGGGACAGGGGGTCTCTGGGGCCAACGTCCTGACTTTC. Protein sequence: CASSPGQGVSGANVLTF. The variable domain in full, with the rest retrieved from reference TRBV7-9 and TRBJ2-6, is DTGVSQNPRHKITKRGQNVTFRCDPISEHNRLYWYRQTLGQGPEFLTYFQNEAQLEKSRLLSDRFSAERPKGSFSTLEIQRTEQGDSAMYLCASSPGQGVSGANVLTFGAGSRLTVL.

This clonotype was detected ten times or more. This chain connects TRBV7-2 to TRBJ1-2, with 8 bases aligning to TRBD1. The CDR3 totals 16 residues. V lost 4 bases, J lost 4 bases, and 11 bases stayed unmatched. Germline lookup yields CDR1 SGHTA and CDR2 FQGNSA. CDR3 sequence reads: CASSSPRTGNIYGYTF. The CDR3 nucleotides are TGTGCCAGCAGCTCTCCCCGGACAGGGAACATCTATGGCTACACCTTC.

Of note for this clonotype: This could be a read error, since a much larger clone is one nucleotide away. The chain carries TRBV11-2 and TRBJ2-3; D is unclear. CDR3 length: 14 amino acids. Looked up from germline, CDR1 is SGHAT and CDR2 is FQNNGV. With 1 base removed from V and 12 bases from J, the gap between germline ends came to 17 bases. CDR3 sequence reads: CASSLGSLSERQYF. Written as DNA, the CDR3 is TGTGCCAGCAGCTTAGGTTCACTATCGGAACGCCAGTATTTT.